This TCR beta chain is drawn from a study of T cells in women clearing cervical HPV infection. Looking at the study overall: Controls were women whose single incident HPV16 infection cleared within 12 months without precancer or cancer. Blood came at first lesion visit for cases, post-clearance for controls.

Study results and caveats: Richness differences could reflect unmeasured T-cell content per sample. It is unknown whether associations predate infection; no effector/memory or HPV-specific sorting.

The data were produced by immunoSEQ multiplex PCR, yet TCRdb's version contains in-frame clones alone and is incomplete. The repertoire shows tens of thousands of clones; the top ten hold roughly 8.4%. Trimming took off 5 bases at V and 5 bases at J, with 16 bases between the two ends. Germline V gene sequence: CDR1 MDHEN, CDR2 SYDVKM. This CDR3 contains 15 residues. As concerns this clone: Antigen unknown. The CDR3 end lies 3 residues beyond the end of the read and is filled in from the germline J gene.

The rearrangement links TRBV28 to TRBJ1-5; D may be TRBD1 (6 bases). The receptor's source is a woman aged 18 to 75 with a cervical HPV16 infection that either progressed to CIN3+ or cleared (not recorded which). The material sequenced was blood buffy coat. The CDR3 here is CASSTLRDIDQPQHF. The CDR3 bases that were read are TGTGCCAGCAGTACCCTCAGGGACATCGATCAGCCC. Combining the CDR3 with reference TRBV28 and TRBJ1-5 gives the whole variable domain DVKVTQSSRYLVKRTGEKVFLECVQDMDHENMFWYRQDPGLGLRLIYFSYDVKMKEKGDIPEGYSVSREKKERFSLILESASTNQTSMYLCASSTLRDIDQPQHFGDGTRLSIL.